Included here is one TCR beta chain sequence, with context. The data were taken from a study of OX40 agonist ivuxolimab in advanced cancers. The repertoire was sequenced with immunoSEQ multiplex PCR; TCRdb's copy has only in-frame clones and lacks some. The sample includes around 68,000 clones, about 83% of them seen just once. Sequences were derived from CD4+ or CD8+ T cells sorted from blood, sampled in a trial of the OX40 agonist ivuxolimab. The clonotype originates from an adult with an advanced solid tumor such as melanoma, head and neck, liver or kidney cancer.

CDR3 in amino acids: CASSQVGVQFF. The CDR3, as DNA: TGTGCCAGCAGCCAGGTGGGGGTGCAGTTCTTC. V gene TRBV14 combines with J gene TRBJ2-1; D may correspond to TRBD1 or TRBD2 (5 bases each). CDR1 is SGHDN, CDR2 FVKESK, per germline. CDR3 length: 11 residues. V lost 3 bases and J 12 bases, leaving 9 bases between the germline ends.